This T cell receptor beta chain was identified in a study of T cell clonotyping in hematopoietic cell transplantation. The study's findings and limits: Higher Inverse Simpson Index values in graft donor and pretransplant recipient predicted broader posttransplant TCR diversity. Cells were unsorted, so CD4 and CD8 contributions were not separated.

The method was immunoSEQ multiplex PCR; TCRdb's version includes in-frame clones alone and lacks a portion of them. The data show approximately 11,000 clones, with approximately 92% seen just once and about 15% held by the top ten. Worth noting for this clone: Antigen specificity is unknown.

Germline loops: CDR1 SEHNR, CDR2 FQNEAQ (reference sequence). This CDR3 region has 16 residues. V lost 5 bases to trimming and J lost 9 bases, with 24 bases between them. Samples: about 28 days before transplant, then days 30, 100 and 180 after. The chain joins TRBV7-9 to TRBJ2-3; D is ambiguous. The sequenced sample was PBMCs, obtained 100 days after allogeneic stem cell transplant. This TCR was recovered from a female patient in her 60s who had an allogeneic stem cell transplant from an unrelated donor, so the T cells may come from the graft donor. Some clones in this sample may be carry-over from other donors' samples. For the CDR3, the DNA is TGTGCCAGCAGCCCCCCGTTGCAACTCCCCTTTACGACGCAGTATTTT. This gives the protein CASSPPLQLPFTTQYF.